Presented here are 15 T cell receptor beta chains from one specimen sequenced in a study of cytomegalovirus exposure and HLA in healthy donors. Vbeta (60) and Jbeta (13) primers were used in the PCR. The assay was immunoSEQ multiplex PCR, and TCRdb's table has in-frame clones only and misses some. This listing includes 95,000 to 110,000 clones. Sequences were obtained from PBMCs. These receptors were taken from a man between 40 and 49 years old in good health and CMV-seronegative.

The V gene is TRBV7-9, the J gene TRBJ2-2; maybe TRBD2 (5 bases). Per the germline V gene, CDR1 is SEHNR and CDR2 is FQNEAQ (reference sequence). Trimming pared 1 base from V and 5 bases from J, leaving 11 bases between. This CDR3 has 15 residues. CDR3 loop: CASSLDRGWTGELFF. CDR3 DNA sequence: TGTGCCAGCAGCTTAGATCGGGGATGGACCGGGGAGCTGTTTTTT.

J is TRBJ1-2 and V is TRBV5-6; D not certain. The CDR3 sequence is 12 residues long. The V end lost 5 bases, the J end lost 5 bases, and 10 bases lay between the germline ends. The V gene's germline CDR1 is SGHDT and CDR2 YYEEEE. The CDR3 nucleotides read TGTGCCAGCAGTTTCGAAACTTATGGCTACACCTTC. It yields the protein CASSFETYGYTF. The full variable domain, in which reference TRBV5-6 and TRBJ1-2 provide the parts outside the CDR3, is DAGVTQSPTHLIKTRGQQVTLRCSPKSGHDTVSWYQQALGQGPQFIFQYYEEEERQRGNFPDRFSGHQFPNYSSELNVNALLLGDSALYLCASSFETYGYTFGSGTRLTVV.

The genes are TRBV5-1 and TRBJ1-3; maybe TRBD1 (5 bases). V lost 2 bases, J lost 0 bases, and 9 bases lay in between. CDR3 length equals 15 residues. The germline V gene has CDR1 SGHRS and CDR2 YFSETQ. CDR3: CASSFGGDSGNTIYF. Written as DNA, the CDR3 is TGCGCCAGCAGCTTCGGGGGGGACTCTGGAAACACCATATATTTT.

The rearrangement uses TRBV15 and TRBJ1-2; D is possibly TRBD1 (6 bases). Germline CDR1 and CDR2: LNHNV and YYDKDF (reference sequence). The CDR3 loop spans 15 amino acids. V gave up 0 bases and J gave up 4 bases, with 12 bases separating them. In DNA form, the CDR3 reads TGTGCCACCAGCAGAGATGACAGGCTCGGCTATGGCTACACCTTC. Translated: CATSRDDRLGYGYTF.

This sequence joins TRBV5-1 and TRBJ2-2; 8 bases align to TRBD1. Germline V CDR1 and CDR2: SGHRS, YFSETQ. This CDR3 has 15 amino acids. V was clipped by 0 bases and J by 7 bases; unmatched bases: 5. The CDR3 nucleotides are TGCGCCAGCAGCTTGGCCCCAGGGGGCTTCGGGGAGCTGTTTTTT. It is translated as CASSLAPGGFGELFF.

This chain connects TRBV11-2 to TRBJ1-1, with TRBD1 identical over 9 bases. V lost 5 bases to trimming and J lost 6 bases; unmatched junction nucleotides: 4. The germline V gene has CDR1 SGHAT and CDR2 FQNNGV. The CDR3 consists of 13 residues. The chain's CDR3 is CASSPRTGAEAFF. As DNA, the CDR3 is TGTGCCAGCAGCCCCCGGACAGGGGCTGAAGCTTTCTTT.

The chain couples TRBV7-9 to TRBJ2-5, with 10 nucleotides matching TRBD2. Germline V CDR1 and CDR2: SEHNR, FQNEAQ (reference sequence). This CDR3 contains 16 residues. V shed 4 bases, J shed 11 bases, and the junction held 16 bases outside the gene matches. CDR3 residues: CASSSGASGRTGEQYF. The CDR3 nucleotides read TGTGCCAGCAGCTCGGGGGCTAGCGGGAGAACAGGGGAGCAGTACTTC.

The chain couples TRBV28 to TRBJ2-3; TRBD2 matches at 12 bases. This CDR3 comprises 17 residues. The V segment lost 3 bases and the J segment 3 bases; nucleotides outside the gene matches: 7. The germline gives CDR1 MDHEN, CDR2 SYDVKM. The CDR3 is CASSFYPSGRETDTQYF. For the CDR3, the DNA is TGTGCCAGCAGTTTCTACCCTAGCGGGAGGGAGACAGATACGCAGTATTTT.

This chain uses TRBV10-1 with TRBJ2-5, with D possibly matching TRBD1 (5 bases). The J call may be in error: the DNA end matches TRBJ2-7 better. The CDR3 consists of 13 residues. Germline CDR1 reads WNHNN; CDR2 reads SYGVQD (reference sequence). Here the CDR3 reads CASSVTRAYEQYF. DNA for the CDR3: TGCGCCAGCAGTGTCACCAGGGCCTACGAGCAGTACTTC.

The CDR3 DNA reads as TGTGCCAGCAGTTACGGGAACTACGAGCAGTACTTC. It codes for CASSYGNYEQYF. The rearrangement joins TRBV2 to TRBJ2-7; TRBD2 is a possible D gene (5 bases). The germline gives CDR1 SNHLY, CDR2 FYNNEI. The CDR3 totals 12 residues. V was clipped by 5 bases and J by 3 bases, with 8 bases between them. The variable domain in full, completed from reference TRBV2 and TRBJ2-7, reads EPEVTQTPSHQVTQMGQEVILRCVPISNHLYFYWYRQILGQKVEFLVSFYNNEISEKSEIFDDQFSVERPDGSNFTLKIRSTKLEDSAMYFCASSYGNYEQYFGPGTRLTVT.

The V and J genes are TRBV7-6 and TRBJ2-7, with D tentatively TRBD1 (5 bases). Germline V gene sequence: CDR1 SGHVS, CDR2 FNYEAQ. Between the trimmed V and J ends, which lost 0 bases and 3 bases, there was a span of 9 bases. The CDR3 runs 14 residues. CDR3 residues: CASSLAIDSYEQYF. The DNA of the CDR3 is TGTGCCAGCAGCTTAGCTATAGACAGCTACGAGCAGTACTTC.

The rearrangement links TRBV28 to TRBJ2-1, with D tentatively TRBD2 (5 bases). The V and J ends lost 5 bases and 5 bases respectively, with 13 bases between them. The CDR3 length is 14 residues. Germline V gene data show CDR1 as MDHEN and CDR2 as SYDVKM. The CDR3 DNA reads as TGTGCCAGCAGTCGGTCCGGGATTCACAATGAGCAGTTCTTC. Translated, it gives CASSRSGIHNEQFF.

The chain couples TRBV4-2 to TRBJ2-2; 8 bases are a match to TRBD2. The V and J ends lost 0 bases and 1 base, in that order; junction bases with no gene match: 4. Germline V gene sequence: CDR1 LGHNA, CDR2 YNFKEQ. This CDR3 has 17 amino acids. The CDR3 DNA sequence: TGTGCCAGCAGCCAAGATAGGAGCGGGGGGAACACCGGGGAGCTGTTTTTT. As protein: CASSQDRSGGNTGELFF.

CDR3 amino acids: CAWSRNQGYQETQYF. DNA for the CDR3: TGTGCCTGGAGTCGCAATCAGGGATACCAAGAGACCCAGTACTTC. The rearrangement links TRBV30 to TRBJ2-5; D might be TRBD1 (5 bases). The germline V gene has CDR1 GTSNPN and CDR2 SVGIG (reference sequence). V lost 2 bases and J 0 bases, leaving 13 bases between the germline ends. The CDR3 covers 15 residues.

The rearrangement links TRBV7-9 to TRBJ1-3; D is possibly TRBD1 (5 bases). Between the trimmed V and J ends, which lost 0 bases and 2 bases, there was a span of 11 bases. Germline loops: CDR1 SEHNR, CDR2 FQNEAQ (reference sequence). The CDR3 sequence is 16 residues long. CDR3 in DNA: TGTGCCAGCAGCTTAGCGGCAGGGTTAGCTGGAAACACCATATATTTT. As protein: CASSLAAGLAGNTIYF.